A single sample is the source of the 26 T cell receptor beta chains below, sequenced in a study of beta chain bispecific antibodies for T cell cancers. Study-wide results and caveats: Most targeted TRBV signal came from the leukemia cell line cells, not normal T cells.

TCRdb itself ran the 5' RACE reads through MiXCR, one entry per CDR3 protein. The sample shows about 17,000 distinct CDR3 sequences, 2.1% of them seen only once. These receptors' targets are unknown. T cells were expanded from blood mononuclear cells for 2 to 3 days with anti-CD3 OKT3 or CD3/CD28 beads. Sequencing was done on a sample of healthy donor T cells cultured with leukemia cells. The receptors here all came from a human donor in good health. Some clones in this sample may be carry-over from other donors' samples.

This clonotype was observed many times. The gene calls are TRBV28 and TRBJ2-5; 9 bases are a match to TRBD1. The CDR3 is made up of 15 amino acids. Germline V lookup: CDR1 MDHEN, CDR2 SYDVKM. V was clipped by 6 bases and J by 5 bases; unmatched bases: 10. Written as DNA, the CDR3 is TGTGCCAGCAGCCACAGGGGGCCGTTGTTGGAGACCCAGTACTTC. Protein product: CASSHRGPLLETQYF.

This clonotype was seen ten or more times. The chain is built from TRBV5-4 and TRBJ2-2; 12 nucleotides match TRBD1. This CDR3 region has 17 residues. V was clipped by 4 bases and J by 2 bases; unmatched bases: 6. Looked up from germline, CDR1 is SGHNT and CDR2 is YYREEE (reference sequence). The CDR3: CASSGTGGTSNTGELFF. CDR3 DNA sequence: TGTGCCAGCAGCGGGACAGGGGGCACTTCAAACACCGGGGAGCTGTTTTTT.

This clonotype was seen ten or more times. The chain couples TRBV14 to TRBJ2-3; possible D gene TRBD1, 5 bases. The V gene's germline CDR1 is SGHDN and CDR2 FVKESK. Trimming took 0 bases from V and 1 from J, leaving 17 bases between them. There are 18 residues in the CDR3. The chain's CDR3 is CASSQDLTGSVGTDTQYF. The DNA for the CDR3 is TGTGCCAGCAGCCAAGATCTAACAGGCTCAGTAGGCACAGATACGCAGTATTTT.

This clonotype appeared many times. The V and J genes are TRBV27 and TRBJ1-5, with D perhaps TRBD1 (5 bases). Trimming left V 5 bases short and J 6 bases short, with 14 bases between. The CDR3 is 14 residues long. Germline-derived CDR1 and CDR2 are MNHEY and SMNVEV (reference sequence). This CDR3 reads CASSLQGASQPQHF. The CDR3 DNA follows: TGTGCCAGCAGTCTGCAAGGGGCGAGTCAGCCCCAGCATTTT.

This clonotype occurred many times. The chain employs TRBV7-8 and TRBJ2-7; no definite D call. Deletions cut 3 bases from V and 6 bases from J, with 9 bases between. Per the germline V gene, CDR1 is SGHVS and CDR2 is FQNEAQ. The CDR3 spans 12 residues. The CDR3 bases are TGTGCCAGCAGCTTTCTCCGACCCGAGCAGTACTTC. Its translation is CASSFLRPEQYF. The entire variable domain, with the rest obtained from reference TRBV7-8 and TRBJ2-7, is as follows: GAGVSQSPRYKVAKRGQDVALRCDPISGHVSLFWYQQALGQGPEFLTYFQNEAQLDKSGLPSDRFFAERPEGSVSTLKIQRTQQEDSAVYLCASSFLRPEQYFGPGTRLTVT.

This clonotype was observed at least ten times. The V gene is TRBV12-3 or TRBV12-4, the J gene TRBJ1-2; 10 bases line up with TRBD1. V lost 4 bases to trimming and J lost 6 bases; unmatched junction nucleotides: 2. The CDR3 is 13 amino acids. The CDR3 bases are TGTGCCAGCAGTTCCGGGACAGGGGATGGCTACACCTTC. It translates to CASSSGTGDGYTF.

Ten or more counts support this clonotype. The rearrangement uses TRBV10-3 and TRBJ2-7, with 10 nucleotides matching TRBD1. CDR1 and CDR2 from the germline V gene are ENHRY and SYGVKD. This CDR3 spans 16 amino acids. The J segment lost 2 bases and the V segment lost 2 bases, leaving 6 bases of the junction unmatched. The CDR3 here is CAISERGQGLTYEQYF. CDR3 in DNA: TGTGCCATCAGTGAGAGGGGACAGGGGCTAACCTACGAGCAGTACTTC.

This clonotype was recorded at least ten times. This rearrangement joins TRBV21-1 to TRBJ2-7; the tabulated D call, TRBD1, remains unverified against the DNA. TRBV21-1 constitutes a pseudogene. This CDR3 region has 18 residues. The CDR3 region has the DNA TGTGCCAGCACGCCGGGACAGGGAAAGGTACGGGCCCCTTACGAGCAGTACTTC. It encodes CASTPGQGKVRAPYEQYF.

Judged by abundance, this clonotype is medium-sized (0.01 to 0.1%). V usage is TRBV27 and J usage is TRBJ2-1, with 8 bases aligning to TRBD1. This CDR3 has 15 residues. After removal of 6 bases from V and 8 bases from J, the junction contained 12 bases not matched to a gene. Germline CDR1 reads MNHEY; CDR2 reads SMNVEV (reference sequence). The CDR3 loop is CASRLGQGSRDEQFF. The CDR3 DNA follows: TGTGCCAGCAGGCTAGGACAGGGAAGTCGGGATGAGCAGTTCTTC.

This clonotype was counted a few times. One end of the junction varies from germline; a read error may be responsible. This sequence joins TRBV5-1 and TRBJ2-3; D is uncertain. The CDR3 runs 12 residues. From germline, CDR1 is SGHRS and CDR2 YFSETQ. The CDR3 region is CASSWTRDTRYF. CDR3 sequence (DNA): TGCGCCAGCAGCTGGACGAGAGATACGCGGTATTTT.

This clonotype was picked up many times. This sequence joins TRBV5-4 and TRBJ2-5; either TRBD1 or TRBD2 may fit D (5 bases each). Germline V CDR1 and CDR2: SGHNT, YYREEE (reference sequence). The CDR3 spans 14 residues. V gave up 1 base and J gave up 3 bases, with 10 bases separating them. The CDR3 bases are TGTGCCAGCAGCTTGCGGGGCGAGGAAGAGACCCAGTACTTC. Translation: CASSLRGEEETQYF.

This clonotype was detected many times. This sequence joins TRBV2 and TRBJ2-3, with a possible D match to TRBD1 (7 bases). Trimming removed 8 bases from V and 4 bases from J, with 19 bases in between. CDR1 and CDR2 from the germline V gene are SNHLY and FYNNEI. The CDR3 is 15 residues long. DNA of the CDR3: TGTGCCAGCGAAGGAGGCAGGGGGGTCGCAGATACGCAGTATTTT. Amino acid sequence: CASEGGRGVADTQYF.

This clonotype appeared many times. The chain carries TRBV3-1 and TRBJ1-1, with D perhaps matching TRBD1 (6 bases). The CDR3 loop spans 14 amino acids. CDR1 and CDR2 from the germline V gene are LGHDT and YNNKEL (reference sequence). The V end was cut by 1 base, the J end by 1 base, with 7 bases between. The CDR3 is CASSQVQGNTEAFF. DNA of the CDR3: TGTGCCAGCAGCCAAGTACAGGGGAACACTGAAGCTTTCTTT.

At least ten counts were recorded for this clonotype. This chain joins TRBV6-1 and TRBJ1-1; D not certain. The CDR3 runs to 14 residues. V shed 4 bases and J shed 0 bases, with 9 bases lying between them. Germline V gene sequence: CDR1 MNHNS, CDR2 SASEGT. The CDR3 here is CASSGMAMNTEAFF. CDR3 nucleotide sequence: TGTGCCAGCAGTGGAATGGCGATGAACACTGAAGCTTTCTTT.

By frequency in the sample, this clonotype is medium-sized. The rearrangement uses TRBV10-2 and TRBJ1-2, with TRBD1 matching over 8 bases. J lost 5 bases, V lost 6 bases, and 5 bases had no gene match. The CDR3 length is 13 residues. Germline CDR1 reads WSHSY; CDR2 reads SAAADI. CDR3 residues: CASSADRDYGYTF. DNA of the CDR3: TGCGCCAGCAGCGCGGACAGGGATTATGGCTACACCTTC.

This clonotype came up many times. The rearrangement joins TRBV19 to TRBJ1-5, with D tentatively TRBD1 (5 bases). Trimming removed 5 bases from V and 1 base from J, with 12 bases in between. Germline V gene data show CDR1 as LNHDA and CDR2 as SQIVND (reference sequence). CDR3 length: 15 residues. CDR3 in DNA: TGTGCCAGTAGTTACTTTGCAGGGAGCAATCAGCCCCAGCATTTT. Protein: CASSYFAGSNQPQHF.

This clonotype was counted many times. The chain joins TRBV18 to TRBJ2-3; D is uncertain. The germline V gene encodes CDR1 KGHSH and CDR2 LQKENI. The V end was cut by 0 bases, the J end by 5 bases, with 6 bases between. The CDR3 runs 13 residues. CDR3 sequence (DNA): TGTGCCAGCTCACCACCGTCGGTAGATACGCAGTATTTT. Protein: CASSPPSVDTQYF.

This clonotype was picked up many times. This chain uses TRBV12-3 or TRBV12-4 with TRBJ2-6; D not resolved. The V end was cut by 6 bases, the J end by 0 bases, with 15 bases between. The CDR3 is 17 residues long. DNA of the CDR3: TGTGCCAGCAGCCCCATTGGCAGGAGCTCTGGGGCCAACGTCCTGACTTTC. Protein sequence: CASSPIGRSSGANVLTF.

This clonotype was seen repeatedly, ten times or more. The chain uses TRBV2 and TRBJ1-1; D remains unclear. V was shortened by 7 bases and J by 7 bases, with 10 bases between the two germline ends. Germline CDR1 SNHLY, CDR2 FYNNEI. The CDR3 has 11 amino acids. This CDR3 reads CASKIMGEAFF. CDR3 DNA sequence: TGTGCCAGCAAAATTATGGGTGAAGCTTTCTTT.

This clonotype is deemed medium-sized. V and J are TRBV10-2 and TRBJ2-7; the match to TRBD2 covers 8 bases. Germline V gene data show CDR1 as WSHSY and CDR2 as SAAADI. The V gene end was trimmed by 5 bases and the J gene end by 7 bases; junction bases not matched to a gene: 10. The CDR3 has 14 amino acids. This CDR3 reads CASSPPGGAGEQYF. The CDR3 nucleotides are TGCGCCAGCAGTCCCCCCGGGGGGGCGGGGGAGCAGTACTTC.

The table lists this clonotype with many counts. The chain uses TRBV5-1 and TRBJ1-1, with no clear D. Trimming removed 2 bases at V and 6 bases at J, with 5 bases between. This CDR3 is 11 amino acids long. CDR1 and CDR2 (germline): SGHRS, YFSETQ. CDR3 region: CASSFGAEAFF. In DNA form, the CDR3 reads TGCGCCAGCAGCTTCGGCGCTGAAGCTTTCTTT. The full variable domain, with the rest looked up from reference TRBV5-1 and TRBJ1-1, is KAGVTQTPRYLIKTRGQQVTLSCSPISGHRSVSWYQQTPGQGLQFLFEYFSETQRNKGNFPGRFSGRQFSNSRSEMNVSTLELGDSALYLCASSFGAEAFFGQGTRLTVV.

In its sample, this clonotype ranks as medium-sized (0.01 to 0.1%). The chain is built from TRBV20-1 and TRBJ2-5; 9 bases align to TRBD2. The CDR3 totals 15 residues. The germline V gene has CDR1 DFQATT and CDR2 SNEGSKA (reference sequence). V was clipped by 0 bases and J by 2 bases; unmatched bases: 4. The DNA for the CDR3 is TGCAGTGCTAGAGATGGGACTAGCTGGCAAGAGACCCAGTACTTC. Translated: CSARDGTSWQETQYF.

By frequency in the sample, this clonotype is medium-sized. The gene calls are TRBV13 and TRBJ2-7; perhaps D is TRBD1 or TRBD2 (6 bases each). Trimming pared 7 bases from V and 5 bases from J, leaving 12 bases between. The CDR3 covers 12 residues. Germline V CDR1 and CDR2: PRHDT, FYEKMQ (reference sequence). This chain's CDR3 is CASTTRGHEQYF. The CDR3 nucleotides read TGTGCCAGCACCACTCGGGGGCACGAGCAGTACTTC.

Ten or more counts support this clonotype. The chain combines TRBV2 with TRBJ2-5; weak D call: TRBD2 (5 bases). Trimming stripped 2 bases from V and 3 bases from J, with 7 bases between. The CDR3 length is 13 residues. Germline lookup yields CDR1 SNHLY and CDR2 FYNNEI. Here the CDR3 DNA reads TGTGCCAGCAGTGAAAAAGCGGAAGAGACCCAGTACTTC. This translates into CASSEKAEETQYF.

This clonotype is labeled as medium-sized. The CDR3 region has the DNA TGTGCCAGCAGCCCCGGGCCCTCCTACGAGCAGTACTTC. Protein product: CASSPGPSYEQYF. This chain connects TRBV13 to TRBJ2-7; no definite D call. V gave up 5 bases and J gave up 0 bases, with 8 bases separating them. There are 13 residues in the CDR3. Per the germline V gene, CDR1 is PRHDT and CDR2 is FYEKMQ (reference sequence).

This clonotype counts as medium-sized (0.01 to 0.1%). The genes are TRBV20-1 and TRBJ2-7; no clear D. The CDR3 totals 14 residues. CDR1 is DFQATT and CDR2 is SNEGSKA in the germline V gene (reference sequence). The V gene lost 0 bases and the J gene lost 6 bases, with 15 bases spanning the gap. The CDR3 protein is CSARESNSIGEQYF. CDR3 in DNA: TGCAGTGCTAGAGAATCGAACAGCATCGGCGAGCAGTACTTC.